Below are 8 T cell receptor beta chains sequenced from a single sample in a study of blood T cell repertoires in COVID-19. Here immunoSEQ multiplex PCR was the method, and the copy in TCRdb shows in-frame clones only, minus some. The data show around 200,000 clones, with around nine tenths seen just once and approximately 0.93% held by the top ten. Source material: peripheral blood. These receptors were collected from a woman aged 18-29 years who had recovered from COVID-19.

V and J are TRBV6-5 and TRBJ1-5; D remains ambiguous. Between the trimmed V and J ends, which lost 7 bases and 0 bases, there was a span of 10 bases. Per germline, CDR1 MNHEY and CDR2 SVGAGI. This CDR3 has 14 amino acids. The CDR3: CASKAGYSNQPQHF. The CDR3 DNA reads TGTGCCAGCAAGGCAGGCTATAGCAATCAGCCCCAGCATTTT.

This chain connects TRBV19 to TRBJ2-3, with 8 bases identical to TRBD2. Germline CDR1 and CDR2: LNHDA and SQIVND (reference sequence). The CDR3 is 15 residues long. With V trimmed by 5 bases and J by 4 bases, 8 bases remained unmatched. The CDR3 bases are TGTGCCAGTAGTGTGGGCGGGGGGAGGTCAGATACGCAGTATTTT. Its protein is CASSVGGGRSDTQYF.

This chain uses TRBV5-3 with TRBJ2-2; weak D call: TRBD2 (6 bases). TRBV5-3 is assigned to the ORF class and has an uncertain function. The CDR3 is made up of 13 amino acids. Trimming cost V 6 bases and J 6 bases, with 12 bases left between them. The CDR3 region has the DNA TGTGCCAGAACCCCGGGGAGGTCCGGGGAGCTGTTTTTT. Protein product: CARTPGRSGELFF.

The rearrangement joins TRBV12-3 or TRBV12-4 to TRBJ1-1, with D unclear. V was cut by 1 base and J by 11 bases, with 11 bases left in between. The CDR3 runs to 12 residues. CDR3 coding DNA: TGTGCCAGCAGTTTAGTCCGAGGTAGGGCTTTCTTT. Amino acid sequence: CASSLVRGRAFF.

J is TRBJ1-2 and V is TRBV7-9; no reliable D call. CDR1 and CDR2 (germline): SEHNR, FQNEAQ (reference sequence). This CDR3 is built from 13 residues. V gave up 1 base and J gave up 8 bases, with 11 bases separating them. CDR3 loop: CASSLGAGNGYTF. In nucleotides, the CDR3 is TGTGCCAGCAGCTTAGGGGCGGGGAACGGCTACACCTTC.

The chain has TRBV10-3 and TRBJ1-3; D remains unclear. From germline, CDR1 is ENHRY and CDR2 SYGVKD. The CDR3 extends over 14 amino acids. V dropped 3 bases and J dropped 1 base, with 7 bases sitting between them. The CDR3 reads CAISDSDSGNTIYF. The CDR3 DNA reads as TGTGCCATCAGTGACAGCGATTCTGGAAACACCATATATTTT.

This clone was counted a few times. This chain uses TRBV11-1 with TRBJ2-1, with a weak D call TRBD2 (5 bases). This CDR3 region has 13 residues. V was cut by 7 bases and J by 6 bases, with 13 bases left in between. CDR1 is SGHAT and CDR2 is FQDESV in the germline V gene (reference sequence). CDR3 nucleotide sequence: TGTGCCAGCACCCAGACTAATTCCAATGAGCAGTTCTTC. Its translation is CASTQTNSNEQFF.

The genes are TRBV5-1 and TRBJ1-3; 11 bases agree with TRBD1. CDR1 is SGHRS and CDR2 is YFSETQ in the germline V gene. This CDR3 has 16 residues. V lost 4 bases, J lost 4 bases, and 7 bases stayed unmatched. The CDR3 protein is CASSPGQGGHGNTIYF. The CDR3 bases are TGCGCCAGCAGCCCGGGACAGGGGGGACACGGAAACACCATATATTTT.